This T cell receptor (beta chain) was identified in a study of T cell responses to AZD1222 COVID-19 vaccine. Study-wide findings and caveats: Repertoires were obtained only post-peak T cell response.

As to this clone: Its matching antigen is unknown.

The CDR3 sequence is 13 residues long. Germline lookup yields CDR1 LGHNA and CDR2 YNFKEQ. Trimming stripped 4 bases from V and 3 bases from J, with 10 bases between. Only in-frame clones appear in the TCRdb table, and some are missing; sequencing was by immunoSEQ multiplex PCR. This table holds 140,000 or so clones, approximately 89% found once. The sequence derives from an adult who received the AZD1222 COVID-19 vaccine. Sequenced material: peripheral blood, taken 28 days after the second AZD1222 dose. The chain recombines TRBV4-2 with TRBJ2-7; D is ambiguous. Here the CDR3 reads CASSPPDFYEQYF. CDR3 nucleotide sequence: TGTGCCAGCAGCCCCCCCGACTTCTACGAGCAGTACTTC.